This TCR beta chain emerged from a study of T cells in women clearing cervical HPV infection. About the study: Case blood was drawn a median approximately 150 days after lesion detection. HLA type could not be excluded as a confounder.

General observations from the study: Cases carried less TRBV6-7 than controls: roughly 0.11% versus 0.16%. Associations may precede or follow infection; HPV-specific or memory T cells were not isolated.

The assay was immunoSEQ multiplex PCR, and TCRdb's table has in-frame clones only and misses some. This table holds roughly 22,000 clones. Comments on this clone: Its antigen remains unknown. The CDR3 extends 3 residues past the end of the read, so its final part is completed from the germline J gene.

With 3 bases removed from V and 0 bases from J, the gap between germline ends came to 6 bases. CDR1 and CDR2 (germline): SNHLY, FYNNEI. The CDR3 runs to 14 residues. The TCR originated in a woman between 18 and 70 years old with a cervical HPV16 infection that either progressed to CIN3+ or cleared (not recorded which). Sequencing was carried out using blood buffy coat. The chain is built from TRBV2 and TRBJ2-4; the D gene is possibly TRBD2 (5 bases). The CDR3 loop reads CASSDSEAKNIQYF. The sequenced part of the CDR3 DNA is TGTGCCAGCAGTGATAGCGAAGCCAAAAACATT.